The 23 T cell receptor beta chains reported below all come from one sample, sequenced in a study of T cell repertoires in cytomegalovirus infection. Each CDR3 protein gets one entry after TCRdb re-called the reads with MiXCR. This sample carries approximately 750,000 distinct CDR3 sequences, about 40% of them seen once, and the ten largest clones take around 3%. The sequencing sample was made of PBMCs. These receptors were taken from a human donor in good health (CMV status not recorded). Some clones in this sample may be carry-over from other donors' samples.

This clonotype has ten or more counts. The chain is built from TRBV7-2 and TRBJ1-1; TRBD1 aligns across 7 bases. With 2 bases clipped from V and 2 bases from J, the junction kept 11 bases outside the gene matches. Germline V CDR1 and CDR2: SGHTA, FQGNSA. The CDR3 totals 17 residues. The CDR3 loop is CASSLRGQSLGNTEAFF. As DNA, the CDR3 is TGTGCCAGCAGCTTAAGGGGACAGAGTCTAGGTAACACTGAAGCTTTCTTT.

The V gene is TRBV4-1, the J gene TRBJ2-1; 16 bases map to TRBD2. Germline loops: CDR1 MGHRA, CDR2 YSYEKL. The CDR3 covers 21 residues. Unmatched junction bases numbered 17, after V lost 4 bases and J lost 5 bases. CDR3: CASSLTAGTSGRALGHNEQFF. In DNA, the CDR3 is TGCGCCAGCAGCCTAACCGCCGGGACTAGCGGGAGGGCCCTCGGCCACAATGAGCAGTTCTTC.

The gene calls are TRBV28 and TRBJ2-6; the match to TRBD1 covers 7 bases. The CDR3 is 17 residues long. The J segment lost 0 bases and the V segment lost 4 bases, leaving 6 bases of the junction unmatched. CDR1 is MDHEN, CDR2 SYDVKM, per germline. For the CDR3, the DNA is TGTGCCAGCAGTTCGGCGACAGGGAACTCTGGGGCCAACGTCCTGACTTTC. The encoded protein is CASSSATGNSGANVLTF.

The V gene is TRBV7-2, the J gene TRBJ1-6; D unresolved. CDR1 and CDR2 from the germline V gene are SGHTA and FQGNSA. The V gene lost 1 base and the J gene lost 9 bases, with 10 bases spanning the gap. The CDR3 extends over 14 amino acids. The CDR3 region is CASSLEAGFSPLHF. In DNA form, the CDR3 reads TGTGCCAGCAGCTTAGAAGCGGGCTTTTCACCCCTCCACTTT.

At least ten counts were recorded for this clonotype. The rearrangement uses TRBV7-8 and TRBJ2-7; D not resolved. V shed 2 bases and J shed 3 bases, with 11 bases lying between them. Germline loops: CDR1 SGHVS, CDR2 FQNEAQ. This CDR3 has 14 amino acids. This CDR3 is CASSLFLRDYEQYF. DNA of the CDR3: TGTGCCAGCAGCTTATTCCTTAGGGACTACGAGCAGTACTTC.

V is TRBV12-3 or TRBV12-4 and J is TRBJ2-7; 8 bases agree with TRBD2. The length of the CDR3 is 12 residues. V lost 10 bases, J lost 6 bases, and 8 bases stayed unmatched. The CDR3 nucleotides are TGTGCCATTTCGGCCAGCGGGGGCGAGCAGTACTTC. It yields the protein CAISASGGEQYF.

The chain uses TRBV5-1 and TRBJ1-2; possibly TRBD1 for D (6 bases). The CDR3 sequence is 15 residues long. V was clipped by 0 bases and J by 4 bases, with 13 bases between them. Germline V CDR1 and CDR2: SGHRS, YFSETQ. Here the CDR3 DNA reads TGCGCCAGCAGCTTGGAGGGACAAACTAGCTATGGCTACACCTTC. Amino acids: CASSLEGQTSYGYTF.

V gene TRBV28 combines with J gene TRBJ2-2; perhaps TRBD2 as D (6 bases). Germline V gives CDR1 MDHEN, CDR2 SYDVKM. Trimming cost V 6 bases and J 4 bases, with 18 bases left between them. The CDR3 spans 16 residues. CDR3 bases: TGTGCCAGCAGCAAACCGGGCCTGCGGGGCACCGGGGAGCTGTTTTTT. It translates to CASSKPGLRGTGELFF.

V gene TRBV6-6 combines with J gene TRBJ1-4; tentative D call: TRBD1 (6 bases). The CDR3 covers 13 residues. The germline gives CDR1 MNHNY, CDR2 SVGAGI (reference sequence). V was trimmed by 6 bases and J by 13 bases, leaving 18 bases between them. The CDR3 nucleotides are TGTGCCAGCAGGCCCCGGGGGCGGGGTTCACTGTTTTTT. It specifies CASRPRGRGSLFF.

This chain uses TRBV19 with TRBJ1-1, with D possibly matching TRBD1 (6 bases). The ends were cut back, 0 bases at V and 4 bases at J, with 24 bases in the middle. CDR1 and CDR2 (germline): LNHDA, SQIVND (reference sequence). The CDR3 has 19 residues. The CDR3 region has the DNA TGTGCCAGTAGTATAGATCGCGGAGACAGGTATGATCTCTTCACTGAAGCTTTCTTT. This encodes CASSIDRGDRYDLFTEAFF.

In its sample, this clonotype was seen a few times. This rearrangement joins TRBV27 to TRBJ2-2; 7 bases align to TRBD1. The CDR3 consists of 15 residues. Trimming removed 5 bases from V and 3 bases from J; junction bases left unmatched: 6. Germline V gene sequence: CDR1 MNHEY, CDR2 SMNVEV (reference sequence). CDR3 sequence (DNA): TGTGCCAGCAGTACAGGGGAACGGTACACCGGGGAGCTGTTTTTT. Protein product: CASSTGERYTGELFF.

This clonotype was found many times. The chain carries TRBV7-2 and TRBJ2-3; 14 bases are a match to TRBD2. The CDR3 runs to 16 residues. Germline loops: CDR1 SGHTA, CDR2 FQGNSA. With V trimmed by 1 base and J by 5 bases, 2 bases remained unmatched. The CDR3 nucleotides are TGTGCCAGCAGCTTAGGGACTAGCGGGGGGAAAGATACGCAGTATTTT. It codes for CASSLGTSGGKDTQYF.

This rearrangement joins TRBV6-1 to TRBJ2-3; D call uncertain. CDR3 size: 17 residues. The germline V gene encodes CDR1 MNHNS and CDR2 SASEGT. Trimming cost V 7 bases and J 1 base, with 21 bases left between them. The CDR3 region is CASTRKFEAWGTDTQYF. Written as DNA, the CDR3 is TGTGCCAGCACACGAAAGTTCGAGGCCTGGGGCACAGATACGCAGTATTTT.

To note about this clonotype: One end of the junction fails to match germline, which may point to a read error. The V gene is TRBV28, the J gene TRBJ2-5; D not certain. Germline V gives CDR1 MDHEN, CDR2 SYDVKM. The CDR3 is made up of 18 amino acids. The chain's CDR3 is CASRLYLMGLGLQETQYF. The CDR3 DNA reads TGTGCCAGCAGGTTATATTTAATGGGGTTGGGCCTCCAAGAGACCCAGTACTTC.

This clonotype is a singleton in its sample. Being one base from a much bigger clone, this may be a read error. CDR3 sequence reads: CASRFGTGSLRSPLHF. The CDR3 DNA follows: TGTGCCAGCAGATTTGGGACAGGGAGTCTTCGTTCACCCCTCCACTTT. This sequence joins TRBV6-2 or TRBV6-3 and TRBJ1-6; 9 nucleotides match TRBD1. Germline lookup yields CDR1 MNHEY and CDR2 SVGEGT. The CDR3 has 16 residues. V gave up 6 bases and J gave up 9 bases; unmatched junction bases: 12.

This clonotype was recorded at least ten times. This sequence joins TRBV11-2 and TRBJ2-5; D not certain. Per the germline V gene, CDR1 is SGHAT and CDR2 is FQNNGV. Deletions cut 0 bases from V and 2 bases from J, with 13 bases between. This CDR3 spans 16 amino acids. Here the CDR3 DNA reads TGTGCCAGCAGCTTAGACGCGGATAACCCTCAAGAGACCCAGTACTTC. This codes for CASSLDADNPQETQYF.

The V gene is TRBV28, the J gene TRBJ1-1; 8 bases are a match to TRBD1. V dropped 7 bases and J dropped 0; count of bases not matched to a gene: 7. The germline CDR1 and CDR2 sequences are MDHEN and SYDVKM. The CDR3 is made up of 15 amino acids. The CDR3 DNA follows: TGTGCCAGCAATTTCCGGACAGGGATGAACACTGAAGCTTTCTTT. Its translation: CASNFRTGMNTEAFF.

The chain recombines TRBV20-1 with TRBJ2-7; no clear D. CDR1 and CDR2 from the germline V gene are DFQATT and SNEGSKA (reference sequence). V was pared by 6 bases and J by 6 bases, with 12 bases between. This CDR3 has 11 amino acids. As DNA, the CDR3 is TGCAGTGCCAGAAAGTTTCCCGAGCAGTACTTC. Translated: CSARKFPEQYF.

This clonotype was detected ten times or more. This chain joins TRBV7-8 and TRBJ2-1; D ambiguous. CDR1 SGHVS and CDR2 FQNEAQ come from the germline V gene. Trimming removed 2 bases from V and 5 bases from J, with 19 bases in between. This CDR3 comprises 17 residues. Written as DNA, the CDR3 is TGTGCCAGCAGCTTACGTCCAGGTACTAAATTAAACAATGAGCAGTTCTTC. It specifies CASSLRPGTKLNNEQFF.

The genes are TRBV28 and TRBJ1-5, with D possibly TRBD1 on 5 matching bases. The ends were cut back, 0 bases at V and 6 bases at J, with 12 bases in the middle. CDR1 MDHEN and CDR2 SYDVKM come from the germline V gene. CDR3 length equals 15 residues. CDR3 region: CASSLWGGVGQPQHF. As DNA, the CDR3 is TGTGCCAGCAGTTTATGGGGGGGGGTTGGTCAGCCCCAGCATTTT.

The V call is TRBV18, the J call TRBJ2-3; D is unresolved. Germline CDR1 and CDR2: KGHSH and LQKENI. The length of the CDR3 is 12 residues. V was pared by 2 bases and J by 5 bases, with 5 bases between. DNA for the CDR3: TGTGCCAGCTCACCAATTGAAGATACGCAGTATTTT. Translation gives CASSPIEDTQYF.

There are a few counts of this clonotype. The genes are TRBV6-6 and TRBJ1-5, with D perhaps matching TRBD1 (5 bases). Trimming cost V 10 bases and J 6 bases, with 22 bases left between them. The CDR3 extends over 15 amino acids. Germline V gene sequence: CDR1 MNHNY, CDR2 SVGAGI (reference sequence). The CDR3 here is CATLGGGAFGQPQHF. As DNA, the CDR3 is TGTGCCACCTTGGGGGGAGGGGCGTTCGGTCAGCCCCAGCATTTT.

This clonotype was detected a few times. The V call is TRBV19, the J call TRBJ2-2; possibly TRBD2 for D (5 bases). V was clipped by 8 bases and J by 4 bases, with 17 bases between them. The CDR3 is 15 amino acids. Germline V gene data show CDR1 as LNHDA and CDR2 as SQIVND (reference sequence). In nucleotides, the CDR3 is TGTGCCAGTTTCCCCGGCAGCGGTACCACCGGGGAGCTGTTTTTT. This translates into CASFPGSGTTGELFF.